Given below is one T cell receptor beta chain in context. The antigen is unknown. This sample is part of a study of cytotoxic CD8 clonotypes in ibrutinib-treated CLL. Study details: Responses: around 24 partial, 2 complete; after median around 70 months, roughly 14 stayed remitted, some twelve progressed. Whole-study results and caveats: Sustained-remission patients were sampled at different times than progressing patients were.

Depth targeted 1 in 200,000 to 1 in 1 million T cells, averaging 10x coverage per clonotype. Using immunoSEQ multiplex PCR, the repertoire was profiled, and TCRdb retains in-frame clones only, with some absent. The top ten hold less than 15% of the sample, which has 25,000 to 30,000 clones, 62% seen once. This CDR3 has 13 amino acids. The J segment lost 6 bases and the V segment lost 6 bases, leaving 6 bases of the junction unmatched. CDR1 and CDR2 (germline): MNHEY, SVGAGI. The starting material was PBMCs, obtained before ibrutinib treatment. The source is a human donor with chronic lymphocytic leukemia. The V gene is TRBV6-5, the J gene TRBJ1-2, with 8 bases that match TRBD1. The CDR3 sequence is CASRLQGADGYTF. The CDR3 region has the DNA TGTGCCAGCAGGCTTCAGGGGGCGGATGGCTACACCTTC.